The 22 T cell receptor beta chains given below trace back to one sample, sequenced in a study of blood T cells in healthy people across ages. Combining a sample-barcoded 5' primer with a J-beta primer mix, a second PCR ran for about 7 to 11 cycles. TCRdb reprocessed the 5' RACE reads via MiXCR and lists one record per CDR3 protein. The sample lists 780,000 or so distinct CDR3 sequences, 56% seen once, with 20% to 30% in the top ten. The sample consisted of blood. The receptors come from a man in his forties in good health.

With respect to this clonotype: It may be a read error: a sequence one base away is much more abundant. V gene TRBV11-2 combines with J gene TRBJ1-2; TRBD1 matches at 7 bases. Trimming cost V 5 bases and J 4 bases; bases outside gene matches: 10. CDR1 SGHAT and CDR2 FQNNGV come from the germline V gene. This CDR3 spans 15 amino acids. The CDR3 nucleotides are TGTGCCAGCAGCCCCCAAAGGGGACAGCCCTATGGCTACACCTTC. Encoded protein: CASSPQRGQPYGYTF. Based on the CDR3 plus reference TRBV11-2 and TRBJ1-2, the full variable domain is EAGVAQSPRYKIIEKRQSVAFWCNPISGHATLYWYQQILGQGPKLLIQFQNNGVVDDSQLPKDRFSAERLKGVDSTLKIQPAKLEDSAVYLCASSPQRGQPYGYTFGSGTRLTVV.

V gene TRBV9 combines with J gene TRBJ2-1; TRBD2 might be the D (5 bases). The length of the CDR3 is 13 residues. V lost 0 bases and J lost 10, with 11 bases in between. Germline lookup yields CDR1 SGDLS and CDR2 YYNGEE. CDR3 sequence: CASSVDLGGEQFF. As DNA, the CDR3 is TGTGCCAGCAGCGTAGATTTGGGCGGGGAGCAGTTCTTC.

This rearrangement joins TRBV27 to TRBJ2-3; 9 bases fit TRBD2. Unmatched junction bases numbered 12, after V lost 5 bases and J lost 6 bases. This CDR3 comprises 16 residues. The germline gives CDR1 MNHEY, CDR2 SMNVEV (reference sequence). The DNA of the CDR3 is TGTGCCAGCAGTCGGGCGGTTGTTAGCGGGAGTGATACGCAGTATTTT. Its translation: CASSRAVVSGSDTQYF.

The chain employs TRBV10-3 and TRBJ1-2; 9 nucleotides align to TRBD1. V trimming: 6 bases; J trimming: 7 bases; junction bases outside the gene matches: 3. The CDR3 totals 12 residues. Germline V gives CDR1 ENHRY, CDR2 SYGVKD. CDR3 residues: CAIRGQGIGYTF. DNA of the CDR3: TGTGCCATCAGGGGACAGGGCATTGGCTACACCTTC.

J is TRBJ1-1 and V is TRBV6-6; the D is unclear. Germline CDR1 reads MNHNY; CDR2 reads SVGAGI (reference sequence). Trimming removed 2 bases at V and 10 bases at J, with 8 bases between. The CDR3 sequence is 11 residues long. This CDR3 is CASSYREGAFF. The CDR3 coding sequence is TGTGCCAGCAGTTACAGGGAAGGAGCTTTCTTT.

This clonotype came up a few times. The chain is built from TRBV27 and TRBJ2-3, with no clear D. This CDR3 region has 13 residues. With 5 bases removed from V and 4 bases from J, the gap between germline ends came to 10 bases. Germline CDR1 MNHEY, CDR2 SMNVEV (reference sequence). The CDR3 region has the DNA TGTGCCAGCAGTGTAGGCAGATCAGATACGCAGTATTTT. Its translation: CASSVGRSDTQYF.

This sequence joins TRBV5-1 and TRBJ2-1, with 8 nucleotides matching TRBD1. The DNA end lines up better with TRBJ2-7; the J call may be wrong. This CDR3 has 15 amino acids. CDR1 and CDR2 from the germline V gene are SGHRS and YFSETQ. In DNA, the CDR3 is TGCGCCAGCAGCTTTCCTGGGACAGGTGGTAGCGAGCAGTACTTC. It is translated as CASSFPGTGGSEQYF.

The chain joins TRBV6-6 to TRBJ2-3, with D possibly called TRBD1 or TRBD2 (5 bases each). The V end lost 2 bases, the J end lost 5 bases, and 11 bases lay between the germline ends. Germline-derived CDR1 and CDR2 are MNHNY and SVGAGI (reference sequence). The CDR3 length is 14 residues. The CDR3 DNA sequence: TGTGCCAGCAGTTACGGGGGAGTTAGAGATACGCAGTATTTT. This gives the protein CASSYGGVRDTQYF.

This clonotype came up a few times. This sequence joins TRBV28 and TRBJ2-7; 13 bases match TRBD2. CDR1 and CDR2 from the germline V gene are MDHEN and SYDVKM. With V trimmed by 6 bases and J by 4 bases, 9 bases remained unmatched. The CDR3 is made up of 16 amino acids. CDR3 region: CASRPGTSGKLYEQYF. CDR3 DNA sequence: TGTGCCAGCAGGCCCGGGACTAGCGGGAAGTTGTACGAGCAGTACTTC.

The rearrangement joins TRBV6-2 or TRBV6-3 to TRBJ2-1; D is unresolved. Germline V gene data show CDR1 as MNHEY and CDR2 as SVGEGT. Between the trimmed V and J ends, which lost 6 bases and 0 bases, there was a span of 12 bases. The CDR3 consists of 15 residues. The CDR3 region is CASREDSSSYNEQFF. Written as DNA, the CDR3 is TGTGCCAGCAGAGAAGATTCGAGCTCCTACAATGAGCAGTTCTTC.

As to this clonotype: At one end, the junction sequence differs from germline, possibly due to a read error. The rearrangement uses TRBV5-1 and TRBJ2-1; TRBD2 matches at 10 bases. This CDR3 comprises 18 residues. Germline values: CDR1 SGHRS, CDR2 YFSETQ. This CDR3 is CAGSLRSGGASSYNEQFF. The CDR3, as DNA: TGCGCCGGCAGCTTGCGGAGCGGGGGGGCCTCTTCCTACAATGAGCAGTTCTTC.

Only a few counts were recorded for this clonotype. The chain has TRBV7-2 and TRBJ2-7, with a weak D call TRBD2 (5 bases). The V end lost 1 base, the J end lost 1 base, and 11 bases lay between the germline ends. The germline V gene encodes CDR1 SGHTA and CDR2 FQGNSA. The CDR3 sequence is 15 residues long. The CDR3 bases are TGTGCCAGCAGCTTAGGTGCGGGTTATTCCTACGAGCAGTACTTC. Translating gives CASSLGAGYSYEQYF.

This clonotype has a single count. The gene calls are TRBV12-3 or TRBV12-4 and TRBJ1-5; 7 bases agree with TRBD1. There are 13 residues in the CDR3. The V segment lost 5 bases and the J segment 5 bases; nucleotides outside the gene matches: 3. CDR3 in amino acids: CASSHTGDQPQHF. The CDR3 coding sequence is TGTGCCAGCAGTCATACAGGGGATCAGCCCCAGCATTTT.

The chain links TRBV7-2 to TRBJ1-2; D call uncertain. V lost 5 bases, J lost 7 bases, and 14 bases lay in between. The length of the CDR3 is 13 residues. From germline, CDR1 is SGHTA and CDR2 FQGNSA. CDR3 bases: TGTGCCAGCAGCCCCCCCCGGAGGGCTGGCTACACCTTC. Protein: CASSPPRRAGYTF.

The chain links TRBV12-3 or TRBV12-4 to TRBJ2-5; D unclear. The CDR3 is 14 amino acids. Trimming took 3 bases from V and 0 from J, leaving 8 bases between them. In DNA, the CDR3 is TGTGCCAGCAGTTTTCGACATAACCAAGAGACCCAGTACTTC. Translation: CASSFRHNQETQYF.

The chain is built from TRBV10-3 and TRBJ1-2, with a possible D match to TRBD1 (5 bases). The CDR3 runs to 14 residues. With 2 bases removed from V and 2 bases from J, the gap between germline ends came to 9 bases. From germline, CDR1 is ENHRY and CDR2 SYGVKD. CDR3 coding DNA: TGTGCCATCAGTGAGGCAGGGCGAAACTATGGCTACACCTTC. Its protein product is CAISEAGRNYGYTF.

The gene calls are TRBV6-1 and TRBJ2-4, with 9 bases aligning to TRBD1. The germline gives CDR1 MNHNS, CDR2 SASEGT. This CDR3 spans 18 amino acids. With 7 bases clipped from V and 0 bases from J, the junction kept 13 bases outside the gene matches. The CDR3 DNA is TGTGCCAGCACTCCGGGACAGGGCATAGGGCTAGCCAAAAACATTCAGTACTTC. It yields the protein CASTPGQGIGLAKNIQYF.

The chain joins TRBV9 to TRBJ2-2, with D uncertain. The ends were cut back, 2 bases at V and 1 base at J, with 9 bases in the middle. CDR3 size: 15 residues. Germline lookup yields CDR1 SGDLS and CDR2 YYNGEE. The CDR3 sequence: CASSVLRQNTGELFF. The CDR3 DNA sequence: TGTGCCAGCAGCGTGCTTCGGCAGAACACCGGGGAGCTGTTTTTT.

This clonotype was counted only a few times. V usage is TRBV12-3 or TRBV12-4 and J usage is TRBJ2-3; D is tentatively TRBD1 or TRBD2 (5 bases each). CDR3 length: 16 residues. V dropped 6 bases and J dropped 1 base, with 17 bases sitting between them. The CDR3 nucleotides read TGTGCCAGCAGACCGCAATGGGGGTATGGCACAGATACGCAGTATTTT. Amino acid sequence: CASRPQWGYGTDTQYF.

V gene TRBV20-1 combines with J gene TRBJ1-4; D is undetermined. Germline CDR1 and CDR2: DFQATT and SNEGSKA (reference sequence). Trimming stripped 3 bases from V and 14 bases from J, with 16 bases between. There are 12 residues in the CDR3. CDR3 coding DNA: TGCAGTGCTAGCCGGGAGAGGCAGGCGCTGTTTTTT. It specifies CSASRERQALFF.

The genes are TRBV4-1 and TRBJ2-7, with TRBD2 as a possible D gene (5 bases). There are 15 residues in the CDR3. Germline V gene sequence: CDR1 MGHRA, CDR2 YSYEKL. V lost 4 bases and J lost 7, with 20 bases in between. For the CDR3, the DNA is TGCGCCAGCAGCCTTCCGGGAACTTCTGGGAATGAGCAGTACTTC. Translation: CASSLPGTSGNEQYF.

This sequence joins TRBV27 and TRBJ2-5; tentative D call: TRBD2 (5 bases). The CDR3 loop spans 13 amino acids. Trimming removed 7 bases from V and 11 bases from J, with 20 bases in between. Germline assignment: CDR1 MNHEY and CDR2 SMNVEV (reference sequence). The CDR3, as DNA: TGTGCCAGCACGGGGAGTGCCTCCTACGTGCAGTACTTC. Translated, it gives CASTGSASYVQYF.